Given below is one TCR beta chain in context. Its cognate antigen is unknown. At one boundary the junction diverges from the germline segment, which might be a read error. The record originates from a study of cytomegalovirus exposure and HLA in healthy donors. Whole-study results and caveats: Prior analysis indicated that the majority of TCR beta V segments exhibited productivity approximately 87% or approximately 30% of the time. Later on, an analysis tied roughly 17,000 TCR beta sequences to HLA alleles at 0.05 false discovery rate. Most TCR sequences showed up rarely, but some public TCRs showed up in many donors. A later analysis by the authors found several of the most significant clusters apparently linked to common viral pathogens.

The length of the CDR3 is 13 residues. Germline CDR1 and CDR2: SEHNR and FQNEAQ (reference sequence). Researchers ran the PCR with 60 Vbeta and 13 Jbeta primers. Using immunoSEQ multiplex PCR, the repertoire was profiled, and TCRdb retains in-frame clones only, with some absent. The sample has about 180,000 clones; 82% are singletons. Sequenced input: PBMCs. The clonotype comes from a man aged 35-49 years in good health and CMV-seronegative. This sequence joins TRBV7-9 and TRBJ1-2, with D possibly TRBD1 on 5 matching bases. This CDR3 is CASSPLMTASSPF. Here the CDR3 DNA reads TGTGCCAGCAGCCCCCTTATGACAGCCTCGTCCCCCTTC.